The text below deals with one T cell receptor beta chain. Its antigen is not known. TCRdb re-analysed the RT-PCR reads in MiXCR, keeping a single row per CDR3 protein. The data show around 190,000 distinct CDR3 sequences, approximately 14% seen once. The trim removed 3 bases at V and 4 bases at J, leaving 8 bases unmatched. The germline V gene has CDR1 MDHEN and CDR2 SYDVKM. This CDR3 region has 16 residues. These data are taken from a study of response to subunit inactivated influenza vaccine. The study, taken as a whole, reports: T cells newly recruited by each seasonal influenza vaccination are few, the authors suggested.

This specimen was CD8+ T cells sorted from PBMCs, taken approximately 5 days after vaccination. The chain is built from TRBV28 and TRBJ1-2; 10 bases map to TRBD1. The sequence was collected from a middle-aged man who received an inactivated influenza vaccine. CDR3 region: CASSFSRTGGFYGYTF. The CDR3 nucleotides read TGTGCCAGCAGTTTTTCCAGGACAGGGGGTTTCTATGGCTACACCTTC.